The source of this T cell receptor beta chain is a study of early T cells in non-severe SARS-CoV-2 infection. Ten or more counts support this clonotype. The CDR3 has 16 residues. V was trimmed by 5 bases and J by 5 bases, leaving 19 bases between them. Germline V gene sequence: CDR1 SGHAT, CDR2 FQNNGV. MiXCR was run by TCRdb on the 5' RACE reads, yielding one entry per CDR3 protein. The table lists more than 85,000 distinct CDR3 sequences, approximately 16% of them singletons, with around 4.9% in the top ten. The chain combines TRBV11-2 with TRBJ2-1; tentatively, D is TRBD2 (6 bases). Sample: whole blood, taken at baseline. The receptor comes from an adult who was a healthcare worker with PCR-confirmed SARS-CoV-2 infection or an uninfected control (not recorded which). CDR3 residues: CASSNSAGYTNNEQFF. The CDR3 DNA sequence: TGTGCCAGCAGCAATTCAGCGGGTTACACAAACAATGAGCAGTTCTTC.